The 18 T cell receptor beta chains presented below share a single source sample, sequenced in a study of blood T cell repertoires in COVID-19. TCRdb's table, derived via immunoSEQ multiplex PCR, lists solely in-frame clones and lacks some. The sample has hundreds of thousands of clones, around nine tenths seen once; the top ten hold around 2.7%. Specimen: peripheral blood. The receptors here all came from a man in his 60s with acute or convalescent COVID-19.

V is TRBV27 and J is TRBJ1-1, with 8 nucleotides matching TRBD1. This CDR3 has 14 residues. Trimming cost V 10 bases and J 1 base; bases outside gene matches: 8. The germline gives CDR1 MNHEY, CDR2 SMNVEV (reference sequence). The chain's CDR3 is CATNFQGANTEAFF. The CDR3 DNA sequence: TGTGCCACCAACTTTCAGGGGGCGAACACTGAAGCTTTCTTT.

This chain uses TRBV3-1 (or the pseudogene TRBV3-2) with TRBJ1-6; 8 nucleotides match TRBD1. The CDR3 contains 14 residues. The germline V gene encodes CDR1 LGHDT and CDR2 YNNKEL (reference sequence). V was clipped by 2 bases and J by 10 bases; unmatched bases: 4. This chain's CDR3 is CASSQSRTGSPLHF. DNA of the CDR3: TGTGCCAGCAGCCAATCTAGGACAGGGTCACCCCTCCACTTT.

The V and J genes are TRBV15 and TRBJ2-7, with 8 bases fitting TRBD2. CDR3 size: 15 residues. Looked up from germline, CDR1 is LNHNV and CDR2 is YYDKDF (reference sequence). V shed 2 bases, J shed 7 bases, and the junction held 10 bases outside the gene matches. The CDR3 DNA sequence: TGTGCCACCAGCAGATCCGGGGGGGAGGCGTGGGAGCAGTACTTC. Amino acid sequence: CATSRSGGEAWEQYF.

The chain links TRBV5-6 to TRBJ2-7; 9 bases align to TRBD1. Germline-derived CDR1 and CDR2 are SGHDT and YYEEEE. J gave up 3 bases and V 5 bases, and 6 bases lay outside the gene matches. The CDR3 consists of 14 residues. CDR3 bases: TGTGCCAGCAGTAGGACAGGGGAGCACTACGAGCAGTACTTC. Translation gives CASSRTGEHYEQYF.

The V gene is TRBV27, the J gene TRBJ2-7; 7 bases agree with TRBD1. The CDR3 runs 16 residues. V lost 0 bases, J lost 3 bases, and 8 bases stayed unmatched. Germline V gene sequence: CDR1 MNHEY, CDR2 SMNVEV (reference sequence). CDR3 amino acids: CASSLSGTEIYYEQYF. In nucleotides, the CDR3 is TGTGCCAGCAGTTTATCCGGGACAGAGATTTACTACGAGCAGTACTTC.

The table lists this clone with a count of one. The V and J genes are TRBV5-4 and TRBJ1-2; D gene unclear. CDR3 size: 13 residues. Trimming stripped 0 bases from V and 5 bases from J, with 8 bases between. Germline V gene sequence: CDR1 SGHNT, CDR2 YYREEE (reference sequence). CDR3 sequence reads: CASSLGEEYGYTF. CDR3 nucleotide sequence: TGTGCCAGCAGCTTGGGGGAGGAGTATGGCTACACCTTC.

The chain links TRBV20-1 to TRBJ1-1; D is perhaps TRBD1 (5 bases). Trimming took off 3 bases at V and 8 bases at J, with 10 bases between the two ends. The CDR3 covers 11 residues. Germline V CDR1 and CDR2: DFQATT, SNEGSKA (reference sequence). CDR3 amino acids: CSASGAGEAFF. The CDR3, as DNA: TGCAGTGCTAGTGGGGCGGGGGAAGCTTTCTTT.

The sample holds one count of this clone. This sequence joins TRBV6-2 or TRBV6-3 and TRBJ2-5; a possible D gene is TRBD2 (6 bases). The V gene lost 0 bases and the J gene lost 4 bases, with 21 bases spanning the gap. The germline CDR1 and CDR2 sequences are MNHEY and SVGEGT. The CDR3 length is 18 residues. In nucleotides, the CDR3 is TGTGCCAGCAGTTACTCGGGCCCGTGGTCAGCGGGCACAGAGACCCAGTACTTC. Amino acid sequence: CASSYSGPWSAGTETQYF.

V is TRBV7-9 and J is TRBJ1-1; 8 positions match TRBD1. With 1 base clipped from V and 1 base from J, the junction kept 2 bases outside the gene matches. This CDR3 comprises 15 residues. Germline V gene lookup returns CDR1 SEHNR and CDR2 FQNEAQ (reference sequence). Here the CDR3 DNA reads TGTGCCAGCAGCTTAGTGACAGGGGCGAACACTGAAGCTTTCTTT. It is translated as CASSLVTGANTEAFF.

There are a few counts of this clone. The DNA for the CDR3 is TGTGCCAGTAGTATAATGACGGGAAATCAGCCCCAGCATTTT. Encoded protein: CASSIMTGNQPQHF. The V call is TRBV19, the J call TRBJ1-5; D uncertain. Germline CDR1 is LNHDA and CDR2 is SQIVND (reference sequence). The CDR3 loop spans 14 amino acids. V lost 2 bases and J lost 4, with 9 bases in between.

The chain carries TRBV6-2 or TRBV6-3 and TRBJ1-5, with 11 bases that match TRBD1. The CDR3 is 15 residues long. J was trimmed by 4 bases and V by 5 bases; bases with no gene match: 4. Germline CDR1 reads MNHEY; CDR2 reads SVGEGT. For the CDR3, the DNA is TGTGCCAGCAGTGAGGGGACAGGGGGTAATCAGCCCCAGCATTTT. As protein: CASSEGTGGNQPQHF.

V usage is TRBV19 and J usage is TRBJ2-1; D is undetermined. This CDR3 region has 16 residues. CDR1 is LNHDA and CDR2 is SQIVND in the germline V gene (reference sequence). Trimming left V 3 bases short and J 2 bases short, with 14 bases between. CDR3 amino acids: CASSIFPRMTYNEQFF. The CDR3 DNA reads TGTGCCAGTAGTATTTTCCCGCGAATGACCTACAATGAGCAGTTCTTC.

The V call is TRBV6-2 or TRBV6-3, the J call TRBJ2-5; D is undetermined. The V and J ends lost 2 bases and 12 bases respectively, with 13 bases between them. CDR1 and CDR2 from the germline V gene are MNHEY and SVGEGT. The CDR3 is 12 amino acids. The CDR3 loop reads CASSYLQPPKYF. CDR3 in DNA: TGTGCCAGCAGTTACCTACAGCCTCCCAAGTACTTC.

The V and J genes are TRBV3-1 (or the pseudogene TRBV3-2) and TRBJ1-1, with 7 bases that match TRBD1. With 4 bases clipped from V and 5 bases from J, the junction kept 13 bases outside the gene matches. Per the germline V gene, CDR1 is LGHDT and CDR2 is YNNKEL (reference sequence). CDR3 length: 16 residues. This CDR3 is CASSRRQGGGRTEAFF. The CDR3 DNA is TGTGCCAGCAGCCGAAGACAGGGAGGAGGTCGTACTGAAGCTTTCTTT.

The rearrangement links TRBV9 to TRBJ2-7; D not resolved. With 0 bases removed from V and 7 bases from J, the gap between germline ends came to 11 bases. This CDR3 has 13 amino acids. In germline, CDR1 is SGDLS, CDR2 YYNGEE. The CDR3 DNA reads as TGTGCCAGCAGCGTAGATTTGGGCCAGGAGCAGTACTTC. This gives the protein CASSVDLGQEQYF.

This chain connects TRBV7-2 to TRBJ2-7; D might be TRBD2 (6 bases). Trimming took off 4 bases at V and 5 bases at J, with 18 bases between the two ends. CDR3 size: 15 residues. In germline, CDR1 is SGHTA, CDR2 FQGNSA. CDR3 residues: CASSYGTPQSHEQYF. CDR3 DNA sequence: TGTGCCAGCAGCTACGGGACTCCCCAATCCCACGAGCAGTACTTC. Full variable domain (rest looked up from reference TRBV7-2 and TRBJ2-7): GAGVSQSPSNKVTEKGKDVELRCDPISGHTALYWYRQSLGQGLEFLIYFQGNSAPDKSGLPSDRFSAERTGGSVSTLTIQRTQQEDSAVYLCASSYGTPQSHEQYFGPGTRLTVT.

V and J are TRBV19 and TRBJ1-6, with a tentative D call TRBD1 (6 bases). The germline V gene has CDR1 LNHDA and CDR2 SQIVND (reference sequence). The V and J ends lost 4 bases and 10 bases respectively, with 17 bases between them. The CDR3 covers 15 residues. CDR3 sequence reads: CASSTQEGGGSPLHF. The DNA of the CDR3 is TGTGCCAGTAGTACCCAAGAGGGGGGAGGGTCACCCCTCCACTTT.

The V gene is TRBV5-1, the J gene TRBJ2-5; TRBD2 aligns across 11 bases. The germline CDR1 and CDR2 sequences are SGHRS and YFSETQ. This CDR3 is 15 amino acids long. J gave up 7 bases and V 3 bases, and 8 bases lay outside the gene matches. In nucleotides, the CDR3 is TGCGCCAGCAGCTCAACTAGCGGGGGCAGGGGGACCCAGTACTTC. Encoded protein: CASSSTSGGRGTQYF.